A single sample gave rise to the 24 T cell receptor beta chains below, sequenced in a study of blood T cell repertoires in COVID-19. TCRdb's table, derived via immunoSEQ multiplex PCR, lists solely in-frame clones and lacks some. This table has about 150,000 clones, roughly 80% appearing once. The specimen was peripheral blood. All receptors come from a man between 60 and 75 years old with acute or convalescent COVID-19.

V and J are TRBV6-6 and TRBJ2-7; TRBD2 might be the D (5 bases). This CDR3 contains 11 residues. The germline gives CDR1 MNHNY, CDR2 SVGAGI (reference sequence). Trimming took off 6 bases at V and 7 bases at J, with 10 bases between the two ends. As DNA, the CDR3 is TGTGCCAGCAGGAACTGGGAGGAGCAGTACTTC. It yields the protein CASRNWEEQYF.

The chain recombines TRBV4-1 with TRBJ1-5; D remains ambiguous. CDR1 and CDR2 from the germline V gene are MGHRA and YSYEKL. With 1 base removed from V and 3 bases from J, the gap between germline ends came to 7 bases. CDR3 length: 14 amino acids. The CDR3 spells CASSQARVNQPQHF. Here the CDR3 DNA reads TGCGCCAGCAGCCAAGCTAGAGTCAATCAGCCCCAGCATTTT.

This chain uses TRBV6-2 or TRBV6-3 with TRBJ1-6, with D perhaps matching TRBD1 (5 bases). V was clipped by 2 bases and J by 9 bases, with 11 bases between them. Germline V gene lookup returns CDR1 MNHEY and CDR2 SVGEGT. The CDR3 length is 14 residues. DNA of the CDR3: TGTGCCAGCAGTTACGGGCAGGGTGGTTCACCCCTCCACTTT. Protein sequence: CASSYGQGGSPLHF.

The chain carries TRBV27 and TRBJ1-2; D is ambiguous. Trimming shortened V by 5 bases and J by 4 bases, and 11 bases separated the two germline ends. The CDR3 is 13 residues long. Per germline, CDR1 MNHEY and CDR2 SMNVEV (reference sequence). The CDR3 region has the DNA TGTGCCAGCAGTCCCCGGAGGCTCTATGGCTACACCTTC. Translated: CASSPRRLYGYTF.

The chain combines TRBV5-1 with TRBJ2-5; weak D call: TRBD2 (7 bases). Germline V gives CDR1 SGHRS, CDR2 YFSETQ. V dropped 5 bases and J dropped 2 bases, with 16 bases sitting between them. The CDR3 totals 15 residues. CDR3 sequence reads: CASRTTGGWQETQYF. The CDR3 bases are TGCGCCAGCAGAACCACGGGGGGCTGGCAAGAGACCCAGTACTTC.

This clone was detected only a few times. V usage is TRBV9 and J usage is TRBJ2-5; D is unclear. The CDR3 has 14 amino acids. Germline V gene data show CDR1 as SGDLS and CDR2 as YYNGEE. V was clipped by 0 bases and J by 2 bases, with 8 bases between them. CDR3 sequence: CASSVGHYQETQYF. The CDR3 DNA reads TGTGCCAGCAGCGTAGGTCACTATCAAGAGACCCAGTACTTC.

CDR3 region: CASSHFGGAYNEQFF. The CDR3 nucleotides are TGTGCCAGCAGCCACTTTGGCGGGGCCTACAATGAGCAGTTCTTC. The V and J genes are TRBV14 and TRBJ2-1, with D tentatively TRBD2 (6 bases). V was shortened by 3 bases and J by 2 bases, with 11 bases between the two germline ends. Germline V lookup: CDR1 SGHDN, CDR2 FVKESK. The CDR3 is 15 residues long. The whole variable domain, remainder taken from reference TRBV14 and TRBJ2-1, is EAGVTQFPSHSVIEKGQTVTLRCDPISGHDNLYWYRRVMGKEIKFLLHFVKESKQDESGMPNNRFLAERTGGTYSTLKVQPAELEDSGVYFCASSHFGGAYNEQFFGPGTRLTVL.

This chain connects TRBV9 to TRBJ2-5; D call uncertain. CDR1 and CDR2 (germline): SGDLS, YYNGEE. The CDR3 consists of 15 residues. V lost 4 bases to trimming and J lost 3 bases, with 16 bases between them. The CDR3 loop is CASSPSIGGEETQYF. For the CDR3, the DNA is TGTGCCAGCAGCCCCTCAATTGGCGGAGAAGAGACCCAGTACTTC.

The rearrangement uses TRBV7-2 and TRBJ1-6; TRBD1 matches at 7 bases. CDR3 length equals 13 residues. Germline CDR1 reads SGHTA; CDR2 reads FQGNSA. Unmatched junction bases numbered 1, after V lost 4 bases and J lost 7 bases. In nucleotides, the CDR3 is TGTGCCAGCAGCTCAGGGGGAAATTCACCCCTCCACTTT. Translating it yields CASSSGGNSPLHF.

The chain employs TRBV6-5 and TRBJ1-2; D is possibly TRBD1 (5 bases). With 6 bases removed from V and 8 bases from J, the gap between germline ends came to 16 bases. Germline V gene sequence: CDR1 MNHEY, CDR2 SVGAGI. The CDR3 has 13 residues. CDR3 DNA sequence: TGTGCCAGCAGGGGACGGAGCGGAGGGGGCTACACCTTC. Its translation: CASRGRSGGGYTF.

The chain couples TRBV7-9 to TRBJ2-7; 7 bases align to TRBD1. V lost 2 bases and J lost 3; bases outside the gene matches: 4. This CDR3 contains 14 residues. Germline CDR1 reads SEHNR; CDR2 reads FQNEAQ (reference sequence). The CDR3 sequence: CASSLRRDSYEQYF. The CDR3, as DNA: TGTGCCAGCAGCTTACGCCGGGACAGCTACGAGCAGTACTTC. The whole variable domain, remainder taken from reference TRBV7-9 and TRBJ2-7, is DTGVSQNPRHKITKRGQNVTFRCDPISEHNRLYWYRQTLGQGPEFLTYFQNEAQLEKSRLLSDRFSAERPKGSFSTLEIQRTEQGDSAMYLCASSLRRDSYEQYFGPGTRLTVT.

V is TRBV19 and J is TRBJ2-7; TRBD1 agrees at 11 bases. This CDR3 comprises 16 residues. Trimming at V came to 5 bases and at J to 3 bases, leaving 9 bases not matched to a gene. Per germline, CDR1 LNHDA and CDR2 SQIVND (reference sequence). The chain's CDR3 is CASSPLRGTGGYEQYF. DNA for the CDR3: TGTGCCAGTAGTCCCCTGAGGGGGACAGGGGGCTACGAGCAGTACTTC.

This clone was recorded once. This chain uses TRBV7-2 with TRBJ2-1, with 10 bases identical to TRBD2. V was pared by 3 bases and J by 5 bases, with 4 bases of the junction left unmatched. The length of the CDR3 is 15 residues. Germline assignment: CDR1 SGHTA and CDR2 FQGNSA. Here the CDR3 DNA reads TGTGCCAGCAGCTTGGATAGCGGGGGGCACAATGAGCAGTTCTTC. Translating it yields CASSLDSGGHNEQFF.

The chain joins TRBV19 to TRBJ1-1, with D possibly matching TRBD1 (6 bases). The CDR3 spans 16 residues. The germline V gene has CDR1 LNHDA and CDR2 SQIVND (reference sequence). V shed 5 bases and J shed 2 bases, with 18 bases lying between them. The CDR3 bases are TGTGCCAGTAGTTCGCCAGGGGTGTTGGGAAACACTGAAGCTTTCTTT. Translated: CASSSPGVLGNTEAFF.

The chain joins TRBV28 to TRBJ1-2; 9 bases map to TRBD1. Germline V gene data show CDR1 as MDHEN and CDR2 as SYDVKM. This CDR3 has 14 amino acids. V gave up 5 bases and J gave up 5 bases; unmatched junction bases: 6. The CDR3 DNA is TGTGCCAGCAGTCCGGGGACAGGGAAGTATGGCTACACCTTC. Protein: CASSPGTGKYGYTF.

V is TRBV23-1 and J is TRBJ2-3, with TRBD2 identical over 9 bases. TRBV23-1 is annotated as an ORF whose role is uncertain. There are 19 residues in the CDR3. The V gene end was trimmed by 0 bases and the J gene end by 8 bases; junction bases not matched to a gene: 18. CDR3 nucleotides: TGCGCCAGCAGTCAATCGACAGGGAGGCTAGCGGGACCGGGGGTTACGCAGTATTTT. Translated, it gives CASSQSTGRLAGPGVTQYF.

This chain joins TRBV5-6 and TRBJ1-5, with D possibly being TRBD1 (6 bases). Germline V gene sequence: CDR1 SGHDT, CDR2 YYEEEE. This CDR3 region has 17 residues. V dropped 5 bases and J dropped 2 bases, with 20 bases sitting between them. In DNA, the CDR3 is TGTGCCAGCAGTCTTAGAAGGGGGACATCGGGCAATCAGCCCCAGCATTTT. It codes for CASSLRRGTSGNQPQHF.

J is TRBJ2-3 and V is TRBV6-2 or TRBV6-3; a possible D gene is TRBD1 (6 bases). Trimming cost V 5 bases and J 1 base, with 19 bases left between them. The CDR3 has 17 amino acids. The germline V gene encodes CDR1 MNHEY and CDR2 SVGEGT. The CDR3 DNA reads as TGTGCCAGCAGTCTAGATCACAGGGATGGGGGCACAGATACGCAGTATTTT. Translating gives CASSLDHRDGGTDTQYF.

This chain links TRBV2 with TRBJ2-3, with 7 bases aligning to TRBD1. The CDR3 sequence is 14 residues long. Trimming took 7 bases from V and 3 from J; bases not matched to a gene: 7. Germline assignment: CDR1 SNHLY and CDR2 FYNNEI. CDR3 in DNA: TGTGCCAGCAATATCGGACAGGTAACAGATACGCAGTATTTT. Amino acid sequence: CASNIGQVTDTQYF.

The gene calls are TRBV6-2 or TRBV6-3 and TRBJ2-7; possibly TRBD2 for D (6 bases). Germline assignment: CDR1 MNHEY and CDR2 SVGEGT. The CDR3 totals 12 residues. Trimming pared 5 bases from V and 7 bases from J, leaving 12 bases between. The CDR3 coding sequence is TGTGCCAGCAGTCCCTCGGGGAGGGAGCAGTACTTC. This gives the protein CASSPSGREQYF.

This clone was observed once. CDR3 in DNA: TGTGCCAGCAGTCTCCCCGACAGGTACACTGAAGCTTTCTTT. As protein: CASSLPDRYTEAFF. V gene TRBV28 combines with J gene TRBJ1-1; perhaps TRBD1 as D (6 bases). Trimming removed 5 bases at V and 3 bases at J, with 13 bases between. CDR1 MDHEN and CDR2 SYDVKM come from the germline V gene. This CDR3 is built from 14 residues.

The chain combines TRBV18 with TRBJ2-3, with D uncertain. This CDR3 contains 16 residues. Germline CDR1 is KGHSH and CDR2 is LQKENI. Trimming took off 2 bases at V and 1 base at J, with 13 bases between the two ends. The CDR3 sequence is CASSPGPVRGTDTQYF. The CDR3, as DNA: TGTGCCAGCTCACCAGGGCCAGTCAGAGGCACAGATACGCAGTATTTT.

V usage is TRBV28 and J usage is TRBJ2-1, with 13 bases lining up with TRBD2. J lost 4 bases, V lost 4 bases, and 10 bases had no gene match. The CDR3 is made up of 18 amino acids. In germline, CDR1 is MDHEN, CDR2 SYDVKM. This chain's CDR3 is CASSSHRLAGGYYNEQFF. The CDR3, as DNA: TGTGCCAGCAGTTCGCACCGACTAGCGGGAGGCTATTACAATGAGCAGTTCTTC.

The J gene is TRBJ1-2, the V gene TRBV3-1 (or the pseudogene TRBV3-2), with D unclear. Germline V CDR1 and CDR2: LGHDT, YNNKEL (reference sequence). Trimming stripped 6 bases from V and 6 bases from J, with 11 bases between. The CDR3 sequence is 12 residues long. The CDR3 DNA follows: TGTGCCAGCAGGGATCTGAGCGATGGCTACACCTTC. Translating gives CASRDLSDGYTF.